Listed below are T cell receptor beta chains from one sample, sequenced in a study of T-cell memory formation after mild COVID-19. TCRdb recomputed calls from the 5' RACE reads with MiXCR, one row per CDR3 protein. The sample has about 560,000 distinct CDR3 sequences, about 20% seen once. Sample: PBMCs or a T cell subset sorted from them (not recorded which). Every receptor here comes from an adult woman who had mild COVID-19 (a few samples of this study predate the infection). Cell type and time point are not known. Both conserved end residues are part of each CDR3. Fields, in order: D gene, clone size, V gene, J gene, CDR3 DNA, CDR3 protein. A D gene is named only where the DNA matches it firmly. Not all rows give a size; the values are once, few, many and, for expanded clones, a class.

.	.	TRBV5-1	TRBJ2-2	TGCGCCAGCCAGACCGGGCCTCCACCCGGGGAGCTGTTTTTT	CASQTGPPPGELFF
.	few	TRBV27	TRBJ2-4	TGTGCCAGCAGCCTACTAGCCAAAAACATTCAGTACTTC	CASSLLAKNIQYF
.	few	TRBV18	TRBJ1-4	TGTGCCAGCTCACCAGATCTTCAGGGGCTTGCAACTAATGAAAAACTGTTTTTT	CASSPDLQGLATNEKLFF
TRBD2	few	TRBV6-1	TRBJ2-1	TGTGCCAGCAGTGAAGTAGGGACTAGCGGTCCAAAGCAGTTCTTC	CASSEVGTSGPKQFF
TRBD1	few	TRBV5-1	TRBJ1-4	TGCGCCAGCAGCCTTAGACAGGGAAGTGAAAAACTGTTTTTT	CASSLRQGSEKLFF
.	.	TRBV5-1	TRBJ2-2	TGCGCCAGCAGCTTGCAGGGAAAACCCACCGGGGAGCTGTTTTTT	CASSLQGKPTGELFF
TRBD1	.	TRBV12-3/TRBV12-4	TRBJ2-1	TGTGCCAGCAGTCGGGGACAGACGCAAAGGGATGAGCAGTTCTTC	CASSRGQTQRDEQFF
TRBD1	few	TRBV6-5	TRBJ2-7	TGTGCCAGCACCACAGGGACAGGGGTTTCCTACGAGCAGTACTTC	CASTTGTGVSYEQYF
.	many	TRBV6-2/TRBV6-3	TRBJ2-4	TGTGCCAGCAGTCCCTCGCAGCATCAACTAGCCAAAAACATTCAGTACTTC	CASSPSQHQLAKNIQYF
TRBD2	.	TRBV12-3/TRBV12-4	TRBJ2-5	TGTGCCAGCAGCCCGCGGGAGTACTCGGGGGAGACCCAGTACTTC	CASSPREYSGETQYF
TRBD2	.	TRBV12-3/TRBV12-4	TRBJ2-1	TGTGCCAGCAGTTTAGGGTTCAGCGGGGGGGCGTATGAGCAGTTCTTC	CASSLGFSGGAYEQFF
.	few	TRBV3-1	TRBJ2-3	TGTGCCAGCACCCAGGGAGGTGGGACAGATACGCAGTATTTT	CASTQGGGTDTQYF
.	.	TRBV6-2/TRBV6-3	TRBJ2-7	TGTGCCAGCAGTTACTGGGGGAGCTCCTACGAGCAGTACTTC	CASSYWGSSYEQYF
TRBD2	.	TRBV6-1	TRBJ2-1	TGTGCCAGCAGTGAATTCCCCGCTAGCGGGGGGAACTACAATGAGCAGTTCTTC	CASSEFPASGGNYNEQFF
TRBD1	.	TRBV5-6	TRBJ1-2	TGTGCCAGCAGCTTGAAGGACAGGGCCCTCTATGGCTACACCTTC	CASSLKDRALYGYTF
TRBD1	.	TRBV7-9	TRBJ1-1	TGTGCCAGCAGGATAGTGGGACAGCTGAACACTGAAGCTTTCTTT	CASRIVGQLNTEAFF
.	few	TRBV25-1	TRBJ1-2	TGTGCCAGCAGTGAATCGACAGGCTATGGCTACACCTTC	CASSESTGYGYTF
.	few	TRBV27	TRBJ1-1	TGTGCCAGCAGTTCTTTGGGTCGGGGTAAAAACACTGAAGCTTTCTTT	CASSSLGRGKNTEAFF
.	.	TRBV20-1	TRBJ1-5	TGCAGTGCTAGGGATAGGGGAGTGTATAGCAATCAGCCCCAGCATTTT	CSARDRGVYSNQPQHF
.	few	TRBV7-9	TRBJ1-1	TGTGCCAGCAGCTTAGGCAGGGCGCACACTGAAGCTTTCTTT	CASSLGRAHTEAFF
.	few	TRBV5-4	TRBJ2-3	TGTGCCAGCAGCTCCAATGGGGCTAAGGTTACGCAGTATTTT	CASSSNGAKVTQYF
.	many	TRBV20-1	TRBJ2-5	TGCAGTGCTAAGTCGGAGGCTAGCCCCCGTCAATTGGAAGAGACCCAGTACTTC	CSAKSEASPRQLEETQYF
.	.	TRBV5-1	TRBJ2-7	TGCGCCAGCAGCTTGAGAGAGCCTTCCTACGAGCAGTACTTC	CASSLREPSYEQYF
.	many	TRBV6-5	TRBJ2-7	TGTGCCAGCAGTTACTCGATGGGACTCGGGTACTACGAGCAGTACTTC	CASSYSMGLGYYEQYF
TRBD1	many	TRBV5-1	TRBJ2-7	TGCGCCAGCGGGGGGACAGGGCTCGGCGAGCAGTACTTC	CASGGTGLGEQYF
TRBD2	few	TRBV5-1	TRBJ2-7	TGCGCCAGCAGCTTGGAGTCTAGCGGGTACGAGCAGTACTTC	CASSLESSGYEQYF
.	.	TRBV30	TRBJ2-6	TGTGCCTGGAGTGTACAACTTAGCTTCTCTGGGGCCAACGTCCTGACTTTC	CAWSVQLSFSGANVLTF
TRBD1	few	TRBV7-3	TRBJ2-1	TGTGCCAGCAGCTCGGGACAGGGGCACAATGAGCAGTTCTTC	CASSSGQGHNEQFF
.	few	TRBV3-1	TRBJ2-3	TGTGCCAGCAGCCTAGGCGGGCCTTGGACAGATACGCAGTATTTT	CASSLGGPWTDTQYF
TRBD1	.	TRBV9	TRBJ1-2	TGTGCCAGCAGCGTAGATCCTGACAGGGCAAGGGGCCCTGGCTACACCTTC	CASSVDPDRARGPGYTF
TRBD1	few	TRBV12-3/TRBV12-4	TRBJ1-2	TGTGCCAGCAGTTTTAACAGGGGGGCTAGCTCTAACTATGGCTACACCTTC	CASSFNRGASSNYGYTF